This entry lists 5 T cell receptor beta chains sequenced from one sample in a study of identical twins. MiXCR, run by TCRdb on the 5' RACE reads, gives a single entry per CDR3 protein. The table has roughly 350,000 distinct CDR3 sequences, 9% seen once. The material sequenced was naive T cells sorted from blood. These receptors all stem from a woman between 45 and 60 years old in good health.

This chain connects TRBV20-1 to TRBJ2-5; maybe TRBD1 (6 bases). The germline gives CDR1 DFQATT, CDR2 SNEGSKA (reference sequence). The CDR3 sequence is 14 residues long. V was cut by 3 bases and J by 2 bases, with 13 bases left in between. CDR3 nucleotide sequence: TGCAGTGCTAGCGCTGACAGGCCTCAAGAGACCCAGTACTTC. This codes for CSASADRPQETQYF.

This clonotype has ten or more counts. This chain links TRBV5-1 with TRBJ1-2; TRBD1 aligns across 9 bases. Germline V lookup: CDR1 SGHRS, CDR2 YFSETQ. V was pared by 4 bases and J by 4 bases, with 5 bases of the junction left unmatched. The length of the CDR3 is 14 residues. This CDR3 reads CASSSGQGTYGYTF. For the CDR3, the DNA is TGCGCCAGCAGCAGCGGACAGGGGACCTATGGCTACACCTTC. Full variable domain (missing parts from reference TRBV5-1 and TRBJ1-2): KAGVTQTPRYLIKTRGQQVTLSCSPISGHRSVSWYQQTPGQGLQFLFEYFSETQRNKGNFPGRFSGRQFSNSRSEMNVSTLELGDSALYLCASSSGQGTYGYTFGSGTRLTVV.

This clonotype turned up a few times. The V gene is TRBV20-1, the J gene TRBJ1-5; 10 bases match TRBD1. This CDR3 has 17 amino acids. Germline V gene sequence: CDR1 DFQATT, CDR2 SNEGSKA (reference sequence). The ends lost 4 bases at V and 0 bases at J; junction bases unmatched: 9. The CDR3 region is CSATGQGTTYSNQPQHF. In DNA form, the CDR3 reads TGCAGTGCTACGGGACAGGGGACCACTTATAGCAATCAGCCCCAGCATTTT.

This chain links TRBV11-2 with TRBJ2-1, with D uncertain. Germline V gene data show CDR1 as SGHAT and CDR2 as FQNNGV. V lost 8 bases and J lost 7, with 15 bases in between. The CDR3 length is 13 residues. In DNA, the CDR3 is TGTGCCAGCGAAGAACCCCCAAAAAATGAGCAGTTCTTC. Protein sequence: CASEEPPKNEQFF.

V and J are TRBV29-1 and TRBJ2-1, with 8 bases aligning to TRBD2. Losses at the gene ends were 3 bases for V and 1 base for J; bases not matched to a gene: 8. Germline-derived CDR1 and CDR2 are SQVTM and ANQGSEA. This CDR3 spans 16 amino acids. For the CDR3, the DNA is TGCAGCGTTGAGGGTAAAGCGGGAGTGTCCTACAATGAGCAGTTCTTC. The encoded protein is CSVEGKAGVSYNEQFF.